Presented here are 13 T cell receptor beta chains from one specimen sequenced in a study of blood T cells in healthy people across ages. Combining a sample-barcoded 5' primer with a J-beta primer mix, a second PCR ran for about 7 to 12 cycles. Each CDR3 protein is one row after TCRdb ran MiXCR on the 5' RACE reads. The sample has 500,000 to 550,000 distinct CDR3 sequences, under 30% seen once. The same data also contributed to another study, on T cells of mothers and their children.

The specimen sequenced was blood. Receptors were obtained from a boy aged 5-17 years in good health.

Only a few counts were recorded for this clonotype. This chain joins TRBV7-6 and TRBJ2-5, with D possibly called TRBD1 or TRBD2 (6 bases each). The closer fit of TRBJ2-1 to the DNA end suggests the J call may be wrong. The CDR3 is made up of 12 amino acids. The germline CDR1 and CDR2 sequences are SGHVS and FNYEAQ. This CDR3 reads CASRGGGIEQFF. The CDR3 DNA reads as TGTGCCAGCAGAGGAGGGGGGATAGAGCAGTTCTTC.

A few counts support this clonotype. The chain combines TRBV28 with TRBJ1-1, with D maybe TRBD1 (5 bases). The V gene lost 1 base and the J gene lost 2 bases, with 8 bases spanning the gap. The CDR3 totals 14 residues. CDR1 is MDHEN and CDR2 is SYDVKM in the germline V gene. Here the CDR3 reads CASSLLGPNTEAFF. The CDR3 coding sequence is TGTGCCAGCAGTTTATTGGGACCAAACACTGAAGCTTTCTTT.

The chain combines TRBV27 with TRBJ2-5, with TRBD2 matching over 7 bases. The end of the DNA aligns better with TRBJ2-7, so the J call may be wrong. CDR1 and CDR2 (germline): MNHEY, SMNVEV (reference sequence). The CDR3 is 15 amino acids. DNA for the CDR3: TGTGCCAGCAGTTCCCGCCCTAGCGGTACATACGAGCAGTACTTC. It yields the protein CASSSRPSGTYEQYF.

This rearrangement joins TRBV20-1 to TRBJ2-5, with D hard to call. Per the germline V gene, CDR1 is DFQATT and CDR2 is SNEGSKA (reference sequence). V lost 3 bases, J lost 6 bases, and 8 bases lay in between. The CDR3 extends over 11 amino acids. CDR3 DNA: TGCAGTGCTAGGAAGACGCAGACCCAGTACTTC. This sequence encodes CSARKTQTQYF.

This sequence joins TRBV7-8 and TRBJ1-1; 7 bases match TRBD1. The germline V gene encodes CDR1 SGHVS and CDR2 FQNEAQ. J gave up 5 bases and V 4 bases, and 4 bases lay outside the gene matches. The CDR3 runs 13 residues. CDR3 sequence: CASSSLTGTEAFF. The CDR3 region has the DNA TGTGCCAGCAGCTCGTTGACAGGGACTGAAGCTTTCTTT.

The rearrangement uses TRBV6-7 and TRBJ2-1; D possibly matches TRBD1 or TRBD2 (5 bases each). TRBV6-7 is placed among ORFs of uncertain function. The CDR3 runs 16 residues. V gave up 2 bases and J gave up 4 bases, with 15 bases separating them. CDR3 bases: TGTGCCAGCAGTTACCACCGGGACGGCGTATACAATGAGCAGTTCTTC. This translates into CASSYHRDGVYNEQFF.

The chain couples TRBV29-1 to TRBJ1-2; 9 nucleotides match TRBD1. Germline V CDR1 and CDR2: SQVTM, ANQGSEA. The CDR3 extends over 12 amino acids. The J segment lost 7 bases and the V segment lost 6 bases, leaving 6 bases of the junction unmatched. The CDR3 sequence is CSVDRGSVGYTF. DNA for the CDR3: TGCAGCGTGGACAGGGGCTCGGTTGGCTACACCTTC.

The chain employs TRBV7-2 and TRBJ2-1, with unresolved D. CDR1 is SGHTA, CDR2 FQGNSA, per germline. V gave up 1 base and J gave up 0 bases, with 19 bases separating them. CDR3 length: 19 residues. The CDR3 reads CASSLVFSTDLPSYNEQFF. CDR3 nucleotides: TGTGCCAGCAGCTTAGTTTTCAGCACCGATCTCCCCTCCTACAATGAGCAGTTCTTC.

The rearrangement links TRBV7-2 to TRBJ1-5; D possibly corresponds to TRBD1 (5 bases). Trimming stripped 4 bases from V and 7 bases from J, with 14 bases between. Germline V gives CDR1 SGHTA, CDR2 FQGNSA. The CDR3 runs to 14 residues. As DNA, the CDR3 is TGTGCCAGCAGCTCCTGGCAGGGAGACCAGCCCCAGCATTTT. Its translation: CASSSWQGDQPQHF.

The table lists this clonotype with many counts. The rearrangement links TRBV5-1 to TRBJ2-1, with 10 bases that match TRBD1. Germline CDR1 and CDR2: SGHRS and YFSETQ. V was pared by 3 bases and J by 7 bases, with 10 bases of the junction left unmatched. This CDR3 has 16 residues. In DNA, the CDR3 is TGCGCCAGCAGCTCTGCCGGGACAGGGGTTGTGAATGAGCAGTTCTTC. It codes for CASSSAGTGVVNEQFF.

V and J are TRBV7-2 and TRBJ2-5; 9 nucleotides line up with TRBD2. The CDR3 totals 17 residues. The V gene's germline CDR1 is SGHTA and CDR2 FQGNSA. Trimming removed 0 bases from V and 1 base from J; junction bases left unmatched: 6. The CDR3 protein is CASSLALGSGGQETQYF. The CDR3 region has the DNA TGTGCCAGCAGCTTAGCGCTCGGTAGCGGGGGCCAAGAGACCCAGTACTTC.

The V call is TRBV28, the J call TRBJ2-5; 7 bases map to TRBD1. The germline CDR1 and CDR2 sequences are MDHEN and SYDVKM. The J segment lost 4 bases and the V segment lost 6 bases, leaving 8 bases of the junction unmatched. The CDR3 is made up of 14 amino acids. DNA for the CDR3: TGTGCCAGCAGCCACAGGGGAATATCAGAGACCCAGTACTTC. Protein product: CASSHRGISETQYF.

CDR3 loop: CASSESGQGGYTF. CDR3 DNA sequence: TGTGCCAGCAGTGAATCGGGACAGGGGGGCTACACCTTC. The chain carries TRBV6-1 and TRBJ1-2; 10 bases line up with TRBD1. Germline lookup yields CDR1 MNHNS and CDR2 SASEGT. V was clipped by 2 bases and J by 8 bases; unmatched bases: 2. This CDR3 is 13 amino acids long.